Here is one TCR beta chain with its context. Antigen specificity is unknown. This specimen comes from a study of cytomegalovirus exposure and HLA in healthy donors. Study findings and constraints: Using a false discovery rate of 0.05, a later analysis showed that 15,000 to 20,000 TCR beta sequences were associated with HLA alleles.

The germline V gene encodes CDR1 LGHNA and CDR2 YNFKEQ. The CDR3 has 15 amino acids. V gave up 1 base and J gave up 0 bases, with 9 bases separating them. The primer mix had 60 Vbeta and 13 Jbeta primers. Data came from immunoSEQ multiplex PCR; TCRdb stores just in-frame clones and leaves some out. The sample shows more than 130,000 clones, around three quarters of them seen only once. The genes are TRBV4-2 and TRBJ1-1, with D perhaps TRBD1 (5 bases). Sample: PBMCs. The sequence was obtained from a man aged 40-50 years in good health and CMV-seropositive. The CDR3 DNA sequence: TGTGCCAGCAGCCAAGCGTGGACATTGAACACTGAAGCTTTCTTT. Its protein is CASSQAWTLNTEAFF.